This TCR beta chain was identified during a study of blood T cell repertoires in COVID-19. Original processing notes: Reference gene primer amplification gave nucleated cell count estimates. Sequencing was performed with immunoSEQ multiplex PCR; in TCRdb, only in-frame clones are kept and a portion is missing. The D gene and trimming were derived from the DNA, and the V and J assignments and clone size from that table. This table has over 70,000 clones, about 74% appearing once. The receptor comes from a human donor in a cohort sampled during active COVID-19. What was sequenced was peripheral blood.

CDR3 nucleotide sequence: TGTGCCAGCAGCCTTCAGGGAACTGCAACTAATGAAAAACTGTTTTTT. It is translated as CASSLQGTATNEKLFF. The chain couples TRBV28 to TRBJ1-4; D may be TRBD1 (5 bases). Germline-derived CDR1 and CDR2 are MDHEN and SYDVKM. The CDR3 totals 16 residues. Trimming took 6 bases from V and 0 from J, leaving 14 bases between them. Using reference TRBV28 and TRBJ1-4 for the parts outside the CDR3, the full variable domain is DVKVTQSSRYLVKRTGEKVFLECVQDMDHENMFWYRQDPGLGLRLIYFSYDVKMKEKGDIPEGYSVSREKKERFSLILESASTNQTSMYLCASSLQGTATNEKLFFGSGTQLSVL.